Listed below are T cell receptor beta chains from one sample, sequenced in a study of chemoradiotherapy in HPV16-positive cancers. The protocol was immunoSEQ multiplex PCR, while the TCRdb copy is restricted to in-frame clones and leaves out a portion. Of about 27,000 clones in the sample, nearly 95% were seen once. This specimen consisted of blood, obtained from a patient who underwent chemoradiotherapy. These receptors all stem from a human donor with HPV-associated anogenital cancer. Both conserved end residues are part of each CDR3. The D gene is left open where the match is weak. Rows give clone size only sometimes, using once, few, many, or a class for an expanded clone.

d_gene	v_gene	j_gene	abundance	CDR3nt	CDR3aa
.	TRBV6-1	TRBJ2-7	.	TGTGCCAGCAGTGCCTTCTCCGGGGCCTCCTACGAGCAGTACTTC	CASSAFSGASYEQYF
.	TRBV7-2	TRBJ2-5	.	TGTGCCAGCAGCTTTGACAGGAAAGAGACCCAGTACTTC	CASSFDRKETQYF
TRBD2	TRBV5-1	TRBJ2-5	.	TGCGCCAGCAGCTTCCAACTAGCGGGGGGGGGAGAGACCCAGTACTTC	CASSFQLAGGGETQYF
.	TRBV29-1	TRBJ1-1	.	TGCAGCGTCAGCTCGACAGGACATACTGAAGCTTTCTTT	CSVSSTGHTEAFF
.	TRBV6-6	TRBJ1-5	.	TGTGCCAGCAGTTACTCTCAGCTGAGCAATCAGCCCCAGCATTTT	CASSYSQLSNQPQHF
.	TRBV28	TRBJ2-6	.	TGTGCCAGCAGTTCAAGGGGCGCTGGGGCCAACGTCCTGACTTTC	CASSSRGAGANVLTF
.	TRBV4-1	TRBJ1-4	.	TGCGCCAGCAGCCAAGAAGCGACAGCAACTAATGAAAAACTGTTTTTT	CASSQEATATNEKLFF
TRBD2	TRBV4-2	TRBJ2-5	.	TGTGCCAGCAGCCCGGGACTAGCGGGGGGGCAAGAGACCCAGTACTTC	CASSPGLAGGQETQYF
TRBD2	TRBV7-3	TRBJ2-1	.	TGTGCCAGCAGCCCGACTAGCGGGAGTGTAAATGAGCAGTTCTTC	CASSPTSGSVNEQFF
.	TRBV6-5	TRBJ2-7	.	TGTGCCAGCAGTTACTCTTGGGGGGATCGCTACGAGCAGTACTTC	CASSYSWGDRYEQYF
.	TRBV9	TRBJ2-5	.	TGTGCCAGCAGCCCAATGAGGGGGTTTGGGACCCAGTACTTC	CASSPMRGFGTQYF
.	TRBV19	TRBJ2-7	once	TGTGCCAGTAGTCCCCGGACGGGGAGCTCCTACGAGCAGTACTTC	CASSPRTGSSYEQYF
.	TRBV28	TRBJ1-2	.	TGTGCCAGCAGTTTAGCAAGGAATTACTATGGCTACACCTTC	CASSLARNYYGYTF
.	TRBV4-1	TRBJ1-4	.	TGCGCCAGCAGCCAAGTTAAACAGGGTCCGGGAGAAAAACTGTTTTTT	CASSQVKQGPGEKLFF
.	TRBV21-1	TRBJ1-6	.	TGTGCCAGCAGCAAAGCGGCCAGACCCCTCCACTTT	CASSKAARPLHF
.	TRBV7-2	TRBJ1-4	.	TGTGCCAGCAGCCCAGATATACAAAGACGCGAAAAACTGTTTTTT	CASSPDIQRREKLFF